This T cell receptor beta chain was found in a study of T cell responses to AZD1222 COVID-19 vaccine. Worth noting for this clone: Its antigen is as yet unknown.

Study-wide results and caveats: Vaccine-associated CD4 TCRs ranged over spike, dominating at 160-218 and 743-854. Just five or six AZD1222 recipients tested seropositive at baseline. Spike-specific TCR breadth and depth rose after two AZD1222 doses.

Generated by immunoSEQ multiplex PCR, the TCRdb table keeps only in-frame clones and is missing some. Among 86,000 or so clones listed, around nine tenths were seen once. The V end lost 4 bases, the J end lost 0 bases, and 13 bases lay between the germline ends. The CDR3 is 16 residues long. Germline CDR1 is SGHTS and CDR2 is YDEGEE. The TCR originated in an adult in good health. V is TRBV5-8 and J is TRBJ2-2, with D hard to call. The sequencing here drew on peripheral blood, taken on day 0 of MenACWY control vaccination. CDR3 in DNA: TGTGCCAGCAGCCCTGGGGTTTCCGCGAACACCGGGGAGCTGTTTTTT. Amino acids: CASSPGVSANTGELFF.